Sequencing of this TCR beta chain was carried out in a study of blood T cell repertoires in COVID-19. The overall study: The United States, Italy and Spain provided the acute and convalescent COVID-19 samples. PBMCs, B-cell-depleted T cells, or T cells provided the cDNA or gDNA that made up the material.

The CDR3 covers 16 residues. Looked up from germline, CDR1 is LGHDT and CDR2 is YNNKEL (reference sequence). Germline trimming cut 3 bases from V and 8 bases from J; bases unmatched to any gene: 8. Study processing details: Estimation of nucleated cell counts relied on the amplification of reference gene primers. Clones were read by immunoSEQ multiplex PCR, and TCRdb kept only the in-frame ones, dropping some. V, J and clone size derive from that table, while D and trimming were established from the DNA sequence. The repertoire holds approximately 440,000 clones, with roughly 91% as singletons. Recovered Cohort 3 donors showed two negative PCRs, clearance, or symptom resolution.

This receptor was identified in a young man who had recovered from COVID-19. The V gene is TRBV3-1 (or the pseudogene TRBV3-2), the J gene TRBJ1-3, with 12 bases fitting TRBD1. Sequencing used PBMCs or T cells enriched from blood (not recorded which). CDR3 in amino acids: CASSQTRDRGRDTIYF. DNA for the CDR3: TGTGCCAGCAGCCAGACCCGGGACAGGGGGCGAGACACCATATATTTT.